The source of this T cell receptor (beta chain) is a study of blood T cell repertoires in COVID-19. Looking at the study overall: Researchers got acute and convalescent COVID-19 samples from the United States, Italy and Spain. PBMCs, B-cell-depleted T cells, or T cells provided the cDNA or gDNA that made up the material.

While infection was still active, Seattle patients were enrolled and then followed longitudinally. As processed by the authors: Reference gene primer amplification in the assay estimated nucleated cell counts. The data were produced by immunoSEQ multiplex PCR, yet TCRdb's version contains in-frame clones alone and is incomplete. That table furnishes V, J and clone size, whereas the DNA furnished D and trimming. Among roughly 190,000 clones listed, 80% to 90% were seen once. The sequenced sample consisted of peripheral blood. This TCR came from an older woman with COVID-19, enrolled during active disease.

This chain's CDR3 is CASSRQNPSGNTIYF. The CDR3 DNA is TGTGCCAGCTCACGGCAGAATCCCTCTGGAAACACCATATATTTT. The gene calls are TRBV18 and TRBJ1-3; D unclear. Looked up from germline, CDR1 is KGHSH and CDR2 is LQKENI. This CDR3 has 15 residues. V was cut by 4 bases and J by 0 bases, with 10 bases left in between.